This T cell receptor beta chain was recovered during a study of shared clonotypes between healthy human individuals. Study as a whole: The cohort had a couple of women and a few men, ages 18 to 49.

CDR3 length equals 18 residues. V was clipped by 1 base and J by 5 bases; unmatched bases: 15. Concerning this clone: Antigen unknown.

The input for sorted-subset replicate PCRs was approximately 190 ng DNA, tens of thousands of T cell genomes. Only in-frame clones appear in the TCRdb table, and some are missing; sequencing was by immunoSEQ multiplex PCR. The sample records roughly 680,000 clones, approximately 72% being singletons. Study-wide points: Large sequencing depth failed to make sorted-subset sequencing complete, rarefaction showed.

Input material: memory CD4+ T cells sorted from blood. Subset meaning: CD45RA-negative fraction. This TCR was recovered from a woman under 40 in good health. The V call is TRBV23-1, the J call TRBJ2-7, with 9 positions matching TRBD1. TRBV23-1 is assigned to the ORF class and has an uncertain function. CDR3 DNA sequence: TGCGCCAGCAGTCAATTAAGTTGGTTGGGGACAGGGTATCACGAGCAGTACTTC. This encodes CASSQLSWLGTGYHEQYF.